This T cell receptor beta chain came from a study of T cell responses to AZD1222 COVID-19 vaccine. Broader study findings: Of the AZD1222 recipients, only five to seven were seropositive at baseline. Repertoire collection took place solely once the T cell response had peaked. Across spike, vaccine-associated CD4 TCRs were found, dominant at 160-218 and 743-854. Clonal diversity was possibly underestimated, and the donors were mostly white British, with more females.

Produced via immunoSEQ multiplex PCR; TCRdb's table is partial and in-frame only. The sample contains fewer than 55,000 clones, 83% of which appear only once. Germline V lookup: CDR1 SGHDN, CDR2 FVKESK. V lost 0 bases to trimming and J lost 4 bases, with 17 bases between them. The CDR3 covers 17 residues. On this clone: What it binds is unknown.

V gene TRBV14 combines with J gene TRBJ2-3; possibly TRBD2 for D (6 bases). The receptor was derived from an adult in good health. Sample: peripheral blood, taken on day 0 of AZD1222 vaccination. As DNA, the CDR3 is TGTGCCAGCAGCCAAGAGGGGAACGGGGGAGAGCCAGATACGCAGTATTTT. Its protein product is CASSQEGNGGEPDTQYF.